The next 24 T cell receptor beta chains were all read from a single sample in a study of OX40 agonist ivuxolimab in advanced cancers. The assay was immunoSEQ multiplex PCR, and TCRdb's table has in-frame clones only and misses some. The table has 120,000 or so clones, over 85% seen once. The sample was CD4+ or CD8+ T cells sorted from blood, taken in a trial of the OX40 agonist ivuxolimab. These receptors were taken from an adult with an advanced solid tumor such as melanoma, head and neck, liver or kidney cancer.

This clone was picked up one time. The chain joins TRBV19 to TRBJ2-1, with D perhaps being TRBD1 or TRBD2 (6 bases each). Trimming pared 3 bases from V and 4 bases from J, leaving 16 bases between. Per the germline V gene, CDR1 is LNHDA and CDR2 is SQIVND (reference sequence). This CDR3 comprises 16 residues. The CDR3, as DNA: TGTGCCAGTAGTATGAGGGGGGCCCGTTCTTACAATGAGCAGTTCTTC. It codes for CASSMRGARSYNEQFF.

The rearrangement uses TRBV7-2 and TRBJ2-3; 9 bases line up with TRBD2. Germline V gives CDR1 SGHTA, CDR2 FQGNSA. This CDR3 is built from 16 residues. The V segment lost 5 bases and the J segment 1 base; nucleotides outside the gene matches: 7. The CDR3 DNA sequence: TGTGCCAGCAGCCATAGAGCGGGGGGTGGCACAGATACGCAGTATTTT. Translation gives CASSHRAGGGTDTQYF.

This chain connects TRBV4-3 to TRBJ1-2; the D gene is possibly TRBD1 (6 bases). The CDR3 contains 15 residues. Germline CDR1 reads LGHNA; CDR2 reads YSLEER. V lost 2 bases and J 6 bases, leaving 16 bases between the germline ends. CDR3: CASSQSVAGANGYTF. The CDR3 DNA is TGCGCCAGCAGCCAAAGCGTGGCAGGGGCCAATGGCTACACCTTC.

This chain links TRBV6-5 with TRBJ1-1; D uncertain. V shed 5 bases and J shed 8 bases, with 18 bases lying between them. Germline V CDR1 and CDR2: MNHEY, SVGAGI. The CDR3 length is 14 residues. The DNA for the CDR3 is TGTGCCAGCAGTCGAACGCGGCGGGTGGTGGAAGCTTTCTTT. Translating gives CASSRTRRVVEAFF.

The chain is built from TRBV18 and TRBJ1-2; 9 nucleotides match TRBD1. The CDR3 runs 15 residues. CDR1 is KGHSH and CDR2 is LQKENI in the germline V gene. V shed 3 bases, J shed 7 bases, and the junction held 9 bases outside the gene matches. CDR3 nucleotide sequence: TGTGCCAGCTCACCCGGACAGGGGTTACATGGTGGCTACACCTTC. Protein: CASSPGQGLHGGYTF.

The CDR3, as DNA: TGTGCCAGCAGTGAAGCTGAAGTAGCCCAGTACTTC. Amino acids: CASSEAEVAQYF. The V gene is TRBV6-1, the J gene TRBJ2-5; no firm D call. Germline CDR1 is MNHNS and CDR2 is SASEGT. The CDR3 spans 12 residues. V lost 0 bases, J lost 9 bases, and 8 bases lay in between.

V and J are TRBV7-2 and TRBJ2-7; D ambiguous. CDR3 length: 12 amino acids. V was pared by 3 bases and J by 2 bases, with 5 bases between. Germline lookup yields CDR1 SGHTA and CDR2 FQGNSA. CDR3: CASSFGPYEQYF. DNA for the CDR3: TGTGCCAGCAGCTTCGGACCCTACGAGCAGTACTTC.

The chain joins TRBV7-6 to TRBJ1-1; no definite D call. Between the trimmed V and J ends, which lost 4 bases and 0 bases, there was a span of 12 bases. The length of the CDR3 is 15 residues. The germline CDR1 and CDR2 sequences are SGHVS and FNYEAQ. This CDR3 reads CASSSFRQMNTEAFF. CDR3 sequence (DNA): TGTGCCAGCAGCTCCTTCAGGCAGATGAACACTGAAGCTTTCTTT.

V gene TRBV7-6 combines with J gene TRBJ2-2; no reliable D call. The CDR3 is made up of 13 amino acids. Germline CDR1 SGHVS, CDR2 FNYEAQ. The V end was cut by 5 bases, the J end by 4 bases, with 8 bases between. The CDR3 bases are TGTGCCAGCAGCCCCCAGACCACCGGGGAGCTGTTTTTT. This encodes CASSPQTTGELFF.

CDR3 nucleotide sequence: TGCGCCAGCAGCTTGAGAGCGAACACCGGGGAGCTGTTTTTT. Its protein product is CASSLRANTGELFF. J is TRBJ2-2 and V is TRBV5-1; D remains ambiguous. Germline assignment: CDR1 SGHRS and CDR2 YFSETQ. The CDR3 runs to 14 residues. V dropped 1 base and J dropped 0 bases, with 4 bases sitting between them.

V gene TRBV14 combines with J gene TRBJ2-2; TRBD1 is a possible D gene (6 bases). Looked up from germline, CDR1 is SGHDN and CDR2 is FVKESK. CDR3 length: 14 amino acids. The ends were cut back, 3 bases at V and 5 bases at J, with 10 bases in the middle. In nucleotides, the CDR3 is TGTGCCAGCAGCCAGGGGGCCGGGACCGGGGAGCTGTTTTTT. This encodes CASSQGAGTGELFF.

V and J are TRBV5-6 and TRBJ1-6, with 8 bases matching TRBD1. Germline trimming cut 6 bases from V and 6 bases from J; bases unmatched to any gene: 8. CDR3 length: 15 amino acids. Germline CDR1 reads SGHDT; CDR2 reads YYEEEE. In nucleotides, the CDR3 is TGTGCCAGCAATCAGGGGGCGCGAACTAATTCACCCCTCCACTTT. Encoded protein: CASNQGARTNSPLHF. The whole variable domain, remainder taken from reference TRBV5-6 and TRBJ1-6, is DAGVTQSPTHLIKTRGQQVTLRCSPKSGHDTVSWYQQALGQGPQFIFQYYEEEERQRGNFPDRFSGHQFPNYSSELNVNALLLGDSALYLCASNQGARTNSPLHFGNGTRLTVT.

The CDR3 bases are TGTGCCAGTAGTCCTCGAGGCCGCCGGGGGACCGGGGAGCTGTTTTTT. It codes for CASSPRGRRGTGELFF. The rearrangement uses TRBV19 and TRBJ2-2; D is possibly TRBD2 (6 bases). Germline assignment: CDR1 LNHDA and CDR2 SQIVND (reference sequence). This CDR3 is 16 amino acids long. The ends were cut back, 5 bases at V and 5 bases at J, with 18 bases in the middle.

The chain couples TRBV9 to TRBJ1-6; 7 positions agree with TRBD1. CDR3 length: 16 residues. The germline gives CDR1 SGDLS, CDR2 YYNGEE. Unmatched junction bases numbered 9, after V lost 0 bases and J lost 9 bases. CDR3 region: CASSVEAGGFGSPLHF. The CDR3, as DNA: TGTGCCAGCAGCGTAGAGGCAGGGGGATTTGGTTCACCCCTCCACTTT. Full variable domain (remainder filled in from reference TRBV9 and TRBJ1-6): DSGVTQTPKHLITATGQRVTLRCSPRSGDLSVYWYQQSLDQGLQFLIQYYNGEERAKGNILERFSAQQFPDLHSELNLSSLELGDSALYFCASSVEAGGFGSPLHFGNGTRLTVT.

This rearrangement joins TRBV7-2 to TRBJ1-2; TRBD1 might be the D (5 bases). This CDR3 is built from 14 residues. Trimming pared 2 bases from V and 6 bases from J, leaving 13 bases between. Per the germline V gene, CDR1 is SGHTA and CDR2 is FQGNSA. The DNA for the CDR3 is TGTGCCAGCAGCTTAAAAACCAGGGAGGATGGCTACACCTTC. The encoded protein is CASSLKTREDGYTF.

This chain joins TRBV4-3 and TRBJ1-5; D is ambiguous. The CDR3 length is 15 residues. V dropped 0 bases and J dropped 7 bases, with 13 bases sitting between them. Germline-derived CDR1 and CDR2 are LGHNA and YSLEER. The CDR3 DNA follows: TGCGCCAGCAGCCAAGATAGGGTTCATGGGCAGCCCCAGCATTTT. It encodes CASSQDRVHGQPQHF.

This chain connects TRBV29-1 to TRBJ1-4; unclear D gene. The CDR3 length is 14 residues. Germline V gene data show CDR1 as SQVTM and CDR2 as ANQGSEA. Trimming took 1 base from V and 6 from J, leaving 12 bases between them. The CDR3 is CSVEGGRSDEKLFF. CDR3 DNA: TGCAGCGTTGAAGGGGGTAGGTCGGATGAAAAACTGTTTTTT.

This sequence joins TRBV19 and TRBJ1-5; no firm D call. The CDR3 contains 13 residues. The V gene lost 4 bases and the J gene lost 3 bases, with 7 bases spanning the gap. CDR1 and CDR2 (germline): LNHDA, SQIVND (reference sequence). DNA of the CDR3: TGTGCCAGTAGTAAAGGGCTCAATCAGCCCCAGCATTTT. It codes for CASSKGLNQPQHF.

V and J are TRBV7-8 and TRBJ1-1, with a tentative D call TRBD1 (5 bases). Germline CDR1 reads SGHVS; CDR2 reads FQNEAQ. Trimming left V 1 base short and J 4 bases short, with 7 bases between. The CDR3 loop spans 13 amino acids. The CDR3 protein is CASSLVQGTEAFF. For the CDR3, the DNA is TGTGCCAGCAGCTTAGTTCAGGGCACTGAAGCTTTCTTT. Complete variable domain (other parts from reference TRBV7-8 and TRBJ1-1): GAGVSQSPRYKVAKRGQDVALRCDPISGHVSLFWYQQALGQGPEFLTYFQNEAQLDKSGLPSDRFFAERPEGSVSTLKIQRTQQEDSAVYLCASSLVQGTEAFFGQGTRLTVV.

This rearrangement joins TRBV19 to TRBJ2-5, with D unclear. The CDR3 length is 15 residues. CDR1 and CDR2 from the germline V gene are LNHDA and SQIVND (reference sequence). With 1 base removed from V and 1 base from J, the gap between germline ends came to 10 bases. The CDR3 DNA sequence: TGTGCCAGTAGTATAGGCTCGGCCCGCCAAGAGACCCAGTACTTC. Translating gives CASSIGSARQETQYF. The full variable domain, its missing parts supplied by reference TRBV19 and TRBJ2-5, is DGGITQSPKYLFRKEGQNVTLSCEQNLNHDAMYWYRQDPGQGLRLIYYSQIVNDFQKGDIAEGYSVSREKKESFPLTVTSAQKNPTAFYLCASSIGSARQETQYFGPGTRLLVL.

The rearrangement links TRBV4-3 to TRBJ1-1; D may be TRBD1 (6 bases). The V end was cut by 0 bases, the J end by 8 bases, with 13 bases between. The CDR3 is made up of 14 amino acids. Germline CDR1 LGHNA, CDR2 YSLEER. The CDR3 spells CASSQDLQGHEAFF. The DNA for the CDR3 is TGCGCCAGCAGCCAAGATCTACAGGGACACGAAGCTTTCTTT.

The V call is TRBV15, the J call TRBJ1-1; unclear D gene. Trimming pared 4 bases from V and 1 base from J, leaving 1 base between. The V gene's germline CDR1 is LNHNV and CDR2 YYDKDF (reference sequence). The CDR3 runs to 11 residues. CDR3 residues: CATSKNTEAFF. The CDR3 nucleotides read TGTGCCACCAGCAAGAACACTGAAGCTTTCTTT.

The chain joins TRBV19 to TRBJ1-1, with D perhaps matching TRBD1 (5 bases). The CDR3 contains 13 residues. Germline V gene sequence: CDR1 LNHDA, CDR2 SQIVND (reference sequence). The V end lost 5 bases, the J end lost 11 bases, and 18 bases lay between the germline ends. CDR3 sequence: CASSPDTRSFAFF. Written as DNA, the CDR3 is TGTGCCAGTAGTCCGGACACGAGGTCGTTTGCTTTCTTT.

The rearrangement joins TRBV14 to TRBJ1-2; D gene unclear. V dropped 3 bases and J dropped 6 bases, with 11 bases sitting between them. The CDR3 length is 13 residues. CDR1 is SGHDN, CDR2 FVKESK, per germline. The CDR3 DNA reads as TGTGCCAGCAGCCAGGAACTAGATGATGGCTACACCTTC. Protein product: CASSQELDDGYTF.